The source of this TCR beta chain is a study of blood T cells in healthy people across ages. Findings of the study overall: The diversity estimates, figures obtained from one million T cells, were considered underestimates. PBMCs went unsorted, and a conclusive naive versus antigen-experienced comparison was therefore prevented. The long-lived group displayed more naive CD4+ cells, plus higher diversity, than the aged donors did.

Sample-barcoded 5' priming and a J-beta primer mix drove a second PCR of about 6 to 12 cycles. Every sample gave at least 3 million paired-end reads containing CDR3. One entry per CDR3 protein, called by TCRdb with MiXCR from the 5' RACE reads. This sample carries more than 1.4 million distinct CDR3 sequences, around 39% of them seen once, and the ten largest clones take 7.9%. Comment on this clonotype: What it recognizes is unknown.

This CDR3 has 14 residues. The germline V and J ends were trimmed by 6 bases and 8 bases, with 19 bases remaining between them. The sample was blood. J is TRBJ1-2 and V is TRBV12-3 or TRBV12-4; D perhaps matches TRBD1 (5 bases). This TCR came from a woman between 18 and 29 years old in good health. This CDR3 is CASRWDRGAAGYTF. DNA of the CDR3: TGTGCCAGCAGGTGGGACCGGGGAGCGGCCGGCTACACCTTC.